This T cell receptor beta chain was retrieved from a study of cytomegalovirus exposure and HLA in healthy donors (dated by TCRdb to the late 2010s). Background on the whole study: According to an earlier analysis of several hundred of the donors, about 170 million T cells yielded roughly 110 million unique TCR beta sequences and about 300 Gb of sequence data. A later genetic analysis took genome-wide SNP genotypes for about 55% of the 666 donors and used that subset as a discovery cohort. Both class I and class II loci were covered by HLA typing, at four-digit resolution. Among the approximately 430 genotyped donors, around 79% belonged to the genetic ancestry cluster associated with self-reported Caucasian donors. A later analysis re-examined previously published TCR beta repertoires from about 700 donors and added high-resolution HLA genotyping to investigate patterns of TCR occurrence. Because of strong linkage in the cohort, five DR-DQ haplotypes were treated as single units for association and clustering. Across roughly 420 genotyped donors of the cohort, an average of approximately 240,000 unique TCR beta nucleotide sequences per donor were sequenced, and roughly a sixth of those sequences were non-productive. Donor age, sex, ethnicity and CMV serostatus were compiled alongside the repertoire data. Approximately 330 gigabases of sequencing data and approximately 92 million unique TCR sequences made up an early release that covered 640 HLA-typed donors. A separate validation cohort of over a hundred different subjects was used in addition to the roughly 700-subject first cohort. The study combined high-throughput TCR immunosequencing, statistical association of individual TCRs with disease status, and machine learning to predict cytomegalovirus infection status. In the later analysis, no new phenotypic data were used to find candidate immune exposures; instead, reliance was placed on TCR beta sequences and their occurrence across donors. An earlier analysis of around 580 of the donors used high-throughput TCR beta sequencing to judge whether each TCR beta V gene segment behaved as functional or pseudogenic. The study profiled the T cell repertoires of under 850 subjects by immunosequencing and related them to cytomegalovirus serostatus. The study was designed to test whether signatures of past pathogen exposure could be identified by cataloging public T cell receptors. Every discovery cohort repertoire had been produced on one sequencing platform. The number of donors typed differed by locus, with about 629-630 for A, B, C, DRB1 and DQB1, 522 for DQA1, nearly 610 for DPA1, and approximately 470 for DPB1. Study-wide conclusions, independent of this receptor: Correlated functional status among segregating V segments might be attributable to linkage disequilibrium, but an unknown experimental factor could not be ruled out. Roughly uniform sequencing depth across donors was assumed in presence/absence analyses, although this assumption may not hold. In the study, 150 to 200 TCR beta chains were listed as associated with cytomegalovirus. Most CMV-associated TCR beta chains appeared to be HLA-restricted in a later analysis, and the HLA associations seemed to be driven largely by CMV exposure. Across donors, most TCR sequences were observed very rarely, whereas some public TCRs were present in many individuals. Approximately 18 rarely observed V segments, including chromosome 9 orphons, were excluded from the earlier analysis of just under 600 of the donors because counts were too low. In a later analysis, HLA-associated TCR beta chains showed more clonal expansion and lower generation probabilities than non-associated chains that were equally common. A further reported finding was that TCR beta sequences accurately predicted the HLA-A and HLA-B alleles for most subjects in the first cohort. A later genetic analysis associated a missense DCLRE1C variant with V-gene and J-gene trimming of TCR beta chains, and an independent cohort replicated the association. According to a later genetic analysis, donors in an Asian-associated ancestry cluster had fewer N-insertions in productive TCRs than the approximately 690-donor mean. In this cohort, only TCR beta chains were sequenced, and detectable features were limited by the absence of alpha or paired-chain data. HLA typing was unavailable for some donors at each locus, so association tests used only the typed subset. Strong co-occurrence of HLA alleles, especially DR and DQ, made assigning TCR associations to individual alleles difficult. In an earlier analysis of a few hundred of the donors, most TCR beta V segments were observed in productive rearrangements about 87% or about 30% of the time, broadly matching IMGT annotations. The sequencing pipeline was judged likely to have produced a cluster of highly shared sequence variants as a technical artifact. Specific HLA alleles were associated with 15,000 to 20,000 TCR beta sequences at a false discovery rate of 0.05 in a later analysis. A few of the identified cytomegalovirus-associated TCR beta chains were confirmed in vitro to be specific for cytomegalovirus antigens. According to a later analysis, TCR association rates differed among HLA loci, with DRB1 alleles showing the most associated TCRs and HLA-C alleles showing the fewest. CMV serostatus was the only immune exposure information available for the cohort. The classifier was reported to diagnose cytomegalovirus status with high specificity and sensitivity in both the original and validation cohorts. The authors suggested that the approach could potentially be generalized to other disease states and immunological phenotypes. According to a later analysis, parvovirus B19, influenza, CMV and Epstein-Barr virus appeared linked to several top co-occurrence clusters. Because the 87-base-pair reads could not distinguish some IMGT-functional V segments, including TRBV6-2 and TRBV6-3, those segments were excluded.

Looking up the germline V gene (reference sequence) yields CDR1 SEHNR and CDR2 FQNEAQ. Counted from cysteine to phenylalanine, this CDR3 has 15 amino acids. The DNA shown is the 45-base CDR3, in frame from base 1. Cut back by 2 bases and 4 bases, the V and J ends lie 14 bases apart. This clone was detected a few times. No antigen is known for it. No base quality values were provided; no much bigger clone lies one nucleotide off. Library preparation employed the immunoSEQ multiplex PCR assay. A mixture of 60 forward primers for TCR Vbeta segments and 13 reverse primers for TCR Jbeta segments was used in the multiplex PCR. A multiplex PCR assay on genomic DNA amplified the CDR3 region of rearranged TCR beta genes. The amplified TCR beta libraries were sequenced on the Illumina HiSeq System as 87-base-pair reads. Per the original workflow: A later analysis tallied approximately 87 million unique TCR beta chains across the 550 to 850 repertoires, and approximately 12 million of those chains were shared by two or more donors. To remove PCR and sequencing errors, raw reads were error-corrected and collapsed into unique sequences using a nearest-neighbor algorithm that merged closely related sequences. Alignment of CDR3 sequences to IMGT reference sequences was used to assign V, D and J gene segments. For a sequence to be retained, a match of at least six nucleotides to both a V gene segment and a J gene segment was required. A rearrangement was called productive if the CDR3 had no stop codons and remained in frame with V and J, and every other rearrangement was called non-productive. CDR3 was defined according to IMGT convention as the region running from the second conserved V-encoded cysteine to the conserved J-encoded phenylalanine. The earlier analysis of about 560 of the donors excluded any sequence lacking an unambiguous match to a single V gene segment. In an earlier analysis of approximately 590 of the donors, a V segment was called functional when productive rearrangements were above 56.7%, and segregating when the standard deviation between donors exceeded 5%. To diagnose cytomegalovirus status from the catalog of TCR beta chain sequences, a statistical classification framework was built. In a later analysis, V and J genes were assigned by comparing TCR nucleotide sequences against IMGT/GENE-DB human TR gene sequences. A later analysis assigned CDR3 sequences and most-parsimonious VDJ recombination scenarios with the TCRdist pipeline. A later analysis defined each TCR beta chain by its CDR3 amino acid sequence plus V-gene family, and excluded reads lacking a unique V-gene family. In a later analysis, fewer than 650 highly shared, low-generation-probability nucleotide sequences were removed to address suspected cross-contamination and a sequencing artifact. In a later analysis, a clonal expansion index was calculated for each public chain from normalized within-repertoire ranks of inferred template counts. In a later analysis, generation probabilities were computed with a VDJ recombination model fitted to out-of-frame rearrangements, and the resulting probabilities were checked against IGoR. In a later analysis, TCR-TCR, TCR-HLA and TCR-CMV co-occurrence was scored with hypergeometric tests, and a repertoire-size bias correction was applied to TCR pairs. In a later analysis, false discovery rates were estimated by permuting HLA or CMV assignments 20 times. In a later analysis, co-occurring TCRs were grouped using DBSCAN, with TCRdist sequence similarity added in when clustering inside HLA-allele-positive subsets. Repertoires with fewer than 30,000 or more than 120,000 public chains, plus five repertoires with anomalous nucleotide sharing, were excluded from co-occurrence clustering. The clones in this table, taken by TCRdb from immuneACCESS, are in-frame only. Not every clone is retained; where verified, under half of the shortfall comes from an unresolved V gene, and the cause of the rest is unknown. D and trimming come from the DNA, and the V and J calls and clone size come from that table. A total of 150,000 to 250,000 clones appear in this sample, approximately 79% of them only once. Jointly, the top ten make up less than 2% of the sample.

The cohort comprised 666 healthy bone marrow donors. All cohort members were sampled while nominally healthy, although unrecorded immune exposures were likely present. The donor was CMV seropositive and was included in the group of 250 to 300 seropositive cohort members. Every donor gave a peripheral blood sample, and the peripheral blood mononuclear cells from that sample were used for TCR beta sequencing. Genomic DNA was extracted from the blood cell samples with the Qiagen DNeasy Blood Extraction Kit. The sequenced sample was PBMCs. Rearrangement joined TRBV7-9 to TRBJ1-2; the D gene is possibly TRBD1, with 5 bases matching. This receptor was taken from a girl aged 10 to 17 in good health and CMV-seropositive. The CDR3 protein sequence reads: CASSLPPSDSYGYTF. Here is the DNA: TGTGCCAGCAGCTTACCCCCCTCCGACAGCTATGGCTACACCTTC.